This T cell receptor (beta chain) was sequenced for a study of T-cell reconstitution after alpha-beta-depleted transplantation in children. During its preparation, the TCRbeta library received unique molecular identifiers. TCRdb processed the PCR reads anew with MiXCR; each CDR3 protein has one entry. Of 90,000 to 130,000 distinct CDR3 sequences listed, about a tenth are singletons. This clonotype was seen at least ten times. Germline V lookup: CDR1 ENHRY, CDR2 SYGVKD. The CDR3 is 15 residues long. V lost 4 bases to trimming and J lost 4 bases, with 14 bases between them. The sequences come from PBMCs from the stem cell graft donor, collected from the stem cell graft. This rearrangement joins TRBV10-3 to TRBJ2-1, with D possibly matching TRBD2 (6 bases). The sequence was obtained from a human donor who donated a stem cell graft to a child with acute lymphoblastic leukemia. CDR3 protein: CAISGGTGTYNEQFF. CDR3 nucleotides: TGTGCCATCAGTGGAGGGACTGGAACTTACAATGAGCAGTTCTTC.